Following are 20 T cell receptor beta chains from one sample sequenced in a study of a mutant IDH1 vaccine in newly diagnosed glioma. Time point in this sample: baseline, week 1 (first vaccination visit). Treatment defined: pre-vaccination baseline after standard-of-care therapy. The repertoire was sequenced with immunoSEQ multiplex PCR; TCRdb's copy has only in-frame clones and lacks some. The repertoire has roughly 86,000 clones, about four fifths of them found once; the top ten carry 6% to 8%. The sequencing here drew on PBMCs, taken from a glioma patient treated with radiotherapy, temozolomide or both. These TCRs come from a man aged 35 to 55 with glioma.

The table lists this clone with a count of one. The V call is TRBV11-3, the J call TRBJ2-2; TRBD2 is a possible D gene (5 bases). V gave up 4 bases and J gave up 6 bases, with 12 bases separating them. CDR3 size: 14 residues. Germline loops: CDR1 SGHNT, CDR2 YENEEA. In nucleotides, the CDR3 is TGTGCCAGCAGCTCCCGACTAAGCTCCGGGGAGCTGTTTTTT. It specifies CASSSRLSSGELFF.

This clone was found a few times. The rearrangement uses TRBV9 and TRBJ1-1; possible D gene TRBD1, 5 bases. Germline CDR1 SGDLS, CDR2 YYNGEE. With 0 bases removed from V and 1 base from J, the gap between germline ends came to 13 bases. The CDR3 totals 16 residues. The CDR3 DNA reads TGTGCCAGCAGCGTAGTCCAGGGCATCGGGAACACTGAAGCTTTCTTT. Protein sequence: CASSVVQGIGNTEAFF. Full variable domain (outside the CDR3, taken from reference TRBV9 and TRBJ1-1): DSGVTQTPKHLITATGQRVTLRCSPRSGDLSVYWYQQSLDQGLQFLIQYYNGEERAKGNILERFSAQQFPDLHSELNLSSLELGDSALYFCASSVVQGIGNTEAFFGQGTRLTVV.

This clone was seen a few times. The chain is built from TRBV7-8 and TRBJ2-7, with D possibly TRBD1 on 6 matching bases. This CDR3 is built from 16 residues. V lost 5 bases and J lost 3, with 20 bases in between. The germline V gene encodes CDR1 SGHVS and CDR2 FQNEAQ. The CDR3: CASSRLPPGESYEQYF. For the CDR3, the DNA is TGTGCCAGCAGCCGCCTACCGCCAGGGGAGAGCTACGAGCAGTACTTC.

The gene calls are TRBV7-9 and TRBJ2-5; TRBD2 matches at 14 bases. This CDR3 contains 15 residues. Trimming took 5 bases from V and 5 from J; bases not matched to a gene: 4. Germline CDR1 is SEHNR and CDR2 is FQNEAQ (reference sequence). CDR3 in amino acids: CASSPGLAGVETQYF. CDR3 DNA sequence: TGTGCCAGCAGCCCGGGACTAGCGGGAGTTGAGACCCAGTACTTC.

This rearrangement joins TRBV6-1 to TRBJ1-2; TRBD1 is a possible D gene (6 bases). The CDR3 loop spans 14 amino acids. In germline, CDR1 is MNHNS, CDR2 SASEGT. The V and J ends lost 4 bases and 4 bases respectively, with 13 bases between them. CDR3 region: CASSVNREVYGYTF. The CDR3 region has the DNA TGTGCCAGCAGTGTTAACAGGGAGGTCTATGGCTACACCTTC.

This clone was observed a handful of times. This chain links TRBV5-1 with TRBJ1-1; TRBD1 might be the D (6 bases). The CDR3 extends over 13 amino acids. With 4 bases removed from V and 8 bases from J, the gap between germline ends came to 15 bases. The V gene's germline CDR1 is SGHRS and CDR2 YFSETQ. DNA of the CDR3: TGCGCCAGCAGCCTGGGGGGCGGCGCGGAAGCTTTCTTT. Protein: CASSLGGGAEAFF.

This clone was recorded only once. This sequence joins TRBV6-5 and TRBJ1-1; tentative D call: TRBD1 (6 bases). This CDR3 is built from 14 residues. V lost 6 bases to trimming and J lost 6 bases, with 17 bases between them. From germline, CDR1 is MNHEY and CDR2 SVGAGI. The CDR3, as DNA: TGTGCCAGCAGGCAAGGGAGGGGGACACCTGAAGCTTTCTTT. Translating gives CASRQGRGTPEAFF.

The rearrangement uses TRBV9 and TRBJ2-7, with no clear D. The CDR3 is 14 amino acids. The V end lost 0 bases, the J end lost 2 bases, and 9 bases lay between the germline ends. Germline V gene sequence: CDR1 SGDLS, CDR2 YYNGEE. In DNA, the CDR3 is TGTGCCAGCAGCGTAGCCCCCACTGCCTACGAGCAGTACTTC. Protein: CASSVAPTAYEQYF.

This chain connects TRBV7-2 to TRBJ2-1; the D is unclear. The CDR3 loop spans 17 amino acids. Germline V gives CDR1 SGHTA, CDR2 FQGNSA. V dropped 5 bases and J dropped 0 bases, with 17 bases sitting between them. The CDR3 DNA sequence: TGTGCCAGCAGCGAGACTCACCGGGTCCTCTCCTACAATGAGCAGTTCTTC. The encoded protein is CASSETHRVLSYNEQFF.

This clone was observed a few times. The V and J genes are TRBV6-1 and TRBJ2-7; 9 nucleotides align to TRBD2. The CDR3 sequence is 14 residues long. Germline loops: CDR1 MNHNS, CDR2 SASEGT. J gave up 5 bases and V 4 bases, and 6 bases lay outside the gene matches. CDR3 in DNA: TGTGCCAGCAGTGCGGCGGGGGGGAAGGACGAGCAGTACTTC. This gives the protein CASSAAGGKDEQYF.

CDR3 in DNA: TGTGCCACAATCGGTCTGGCGGCCCAAGAGACCCAGTACTTC. Amino acid sequence: CATIGLAAQETQYF. The chain carries TRBV6-1 and TRBJ2-5; D is unclear. The germline CDR1 and CDR2 sequences are MNHNS and SASEGT. CDR3 length equals 14 residues. The V end lost 10 bases, the J end lost 1 base, and 16 bases lay between the germline ends.

This clone has a handful of counts. V and J are TRBV5-3 and TRBJ1-3; TRBD1 is a possible D gene (5 bases). TRBV5-3 is reported as an ORF; its role is uncertain. Trimming took off 4 bases at V and 4 bases at J, with 21 bases between the two ends. This CDR3 is 17 amino acids long. The CDR3, as DNA: TGTGCCAGAAGCCCCCACCCCCAGGGTTTGACGGGAAACACCATATATTTT. This encodes CARSPHPQGLTGNTIYF.

This clone has only a few counts. This chain links TRBV5-4 with TRBJ1-1; TRBD1 is a possible D gene (5 bases). The germline gives CDR1 SGHNT, CDR2 YYREEE (reference sequence). Deletions cut 6 bases from V and 7 bases from J, with 16 bases between. The CDR3 spans 13 residues. The chain's CDR3 is CASTQRGQGEAFF. The DNA of the CDR3 is TGTGCCAGCACCCAAAGAGGGCAGGGTGAAGCTTTCTTT.

This clone was seen a handful of times. CDR3 in DNA: TGTGCCAGTAGTATTCAGACAGGGCGGCCTCAGCCCCAGCATTTT. This sequence encodes CASSIQTGRPQPQHF. The genes are TRBV19 and TRBJ1-5, with 7 bases aligning to TRBD1. The CDR3 is 15 residues long. With V trimmed by 3 bases and J by 6 bases, 8 bases remained unmatched. Germline V CDR1 and CDR2: LNHDA, SQIVND (reference sequence).

The chain is built from TRBV5-8 and TRBJ2-3, with D perhaps matching TRBD2 (6 bases). Deletions cut 0 bases from V and 6 bases from J, with 17 bases between. Germline V gives CDR1 SGHTS, CDR2 YDEGEE. The CDR3 is 16 residues long. Written as DNA, the CDR3 is TGTGCCAGCAGCTTGGTTCTTCGGCGGGGCTCGGATACGCAGTATTTT. Encoded protein: CASSLVLRRGSDTQYF.

This sequence joins TRBV6-5 and TRBJ2-7; TRBD2 matches 10 bases. CDR1 and CDR2 from the germline V gene are MNHEY and SVGAGI. CDR3 length: 15 amino acids. With V trimmed by 5 bases and J by 2 bases, 6 bases remained unmatched. The DNA for the CDR3 is TGTGCCAGCAGTCTGGGAGCGGGAGGGGCCTACGAGCAGTACTTC. It codes for CASSLGAGGAYEQYF.

The rearrangement uses TRBV15 and TRBJ2-5, with 12 bases lining up with TRBD2. The CDR3 length is 17 residues. The germline gives CDR1 LNHNV, CDR2 YYDKDF (reference sequence). V dropped 3 bases and J dropped 5; count of bases not matched to a gene: 10. The CDR3 DNA reads TGTGCCACCAGCAGTGACCTAGCGGGAGGGCGGTTGGAGACCCAGTACTTC. The encoded protein is CATSSDLAGGRLETQYF.

The sample holds a few counts of this clone. The chain employs TRBV27 and TRBJ1-1; no clear D. Germline V CDR1 and CDR2: MNHEY, SMNVEV (reference sequence). The CDR3 consists of 13 residues. Trimming left V 0 bases short and J 5 bases short, with 7 bases between. This CDR3 is CASSLSWETEAFF. The CDR3 DNA reads TGTGCCAGCAGTTTATCGTGGGAAACTGAAGCTTTCTTT.

V is TRBV6-5 and J is TRBJ2-4, with 7 bases fitting TRBD2. Looked up from germline, CDR1 is MNHEY and CDR2 is SVGAGI. This CDR3 spans 16 amino acids. V was pared by 2 bases and J by 9 bases, with 13 bases of the junction left unmatched. In DNA, the CDR3 is TGTGCCAGCAGTTACCTTGGTGGGGGGGAGTTTGGCATTCAGTACTTC. Its translation: CASSYLGGGEFGIQYF.

The V gene is TRBV15, the J gene TRBJ2-2, with a weak D call TRBD2 (5 bases). CDR3 size: 15 residues. Trimming cost V 1 base and J 0 bases, with 6 bases left between them. CDR1 is LNHNV and CDR2 is YYDKDF in the germline V gene (reference sequence). The CDR3 reads CATSRGTSNTGELFF. The CDR3, as DNA: TGTGCCACCAGCAGAGGGACTTCGAACACCGGGGAGCTGTTTTTT.